The 25 T cell receptor beta chains reported below all come from one sample, sequenced in a study of neurological immune-mediated disorders. From the 5' RACE reads, TCRdb called clonotypes with MiXCR, one entry per CDR3 protein. Here the sample spans more than 40,000 distinct CDR3 sequences, under 2% being singletons. The sequencing sample was made of PBMCs. All receptors come from a woman between 40 and 50 years old with multiple sclerosis.

The sample holds many counts of this clonotype. The genes are TRBV3-1 and TRBJ1-3, with a weak D call TRBD1 (6 bases). The CDR3 sequence is 16 residues long. Germline V CDR1 and CDR2: LGHDT, YNNKEL (reference sequence). V lost 1 base and J lost 2, with 12 bases in between. CDR3 coding DNA: TGTGCCAGCAGCCAAGGGATTGCAGGGGCTGGAAACACCATATATTTT. Translating it yields CASSQGIAGAGNTIYF.

This clonotype has only a few counts. The genes are TRBV5-1 and TRBJ2-3; the D is unclear. The V gene lost 4 bases and the J gene lost 6 bases, with 9 bases spanning the gap. The CDR3 covers 12 residues. Germline V gene lookup returns CDR1 SGHRS and CDR2 YFSETQ. This chain's CDR3 is CASSPNFDTQYF. The CDR3 DNA reads as TGCGCCAGCAGCCCGAACTTTGATACGCAGTATTTT.

The sample holds many counts of this clonotype. J is TRBJ2-5 and V is TRBV3-1; TRBD2 agrees at 7 bases. CDR3 size: 15 residues. The V gene's germline CDR1 is LGHDT and CDR2 YNNKEL (reference sequence). Trimming at V came to 1 base and at J to 4 bases, leaving 6 bases not matched to a gene. The CDR3 DNA reads as TGTGCCAGCAGCCAAGGTTTAGCGGGCGGAGAGACCCAGTACTTC. Encoded protein: CASSQGLAGGETQYF.

This clonotype came up many times. The V call is TRBV29-1, the J call TRBJ2-2; 7 nucleotides agree with TRBD1. The CDR3 is 14 residues long. J was trimmed by 0 bases and V by 4 bases; bases with no gene match: 2. Germline V gene sequence: CDR1 SQVTM, CDR2 ANQGSEA. CDR3 coding DNA: TGCAGCGTTGGGGACAGACCGAACACCGGGGAGCTGTTTTTT. Translating it yields CSVGDRPNTGELFF.

This clonotype was observed many times. The rearrangement joins TRBV5-5 to TRBJ2-7, with 9 bases that match TRBD2. V gave up 2 bases and J gave up 7 bases; unmatched junction bases: 10. This CDR3 is 15 amino acids long. In germline, CDR1 is SGHKS, CDR2 YYEKEE (reference sequence). The DNA of the CDR3 is TGTGCCAGCAGCTTAACGTCGCGGGGGGGCACAGAGCAGTACTTC. This translates into CASSLTSRGGTEQYF. Using reference TRBV5-5 and TRBJ2-7 for the parts outside the CDR3, the full variable domain is DAGVTQSPTHLIKTRGQQVTLRCSPISGHKSVSWYQQVLGQGPQFIFQYYEKEERGRGNFPDRFSARQFPNYSSELNVNALLLGDSALYLCASSLTSRGGTEQYFGPGTRLTVT.

This clonotype came up many times. V usage is TRBV5-1 and J usage is TRBJ2-3; D call uncertain. The CDR3 spans 14 residues. The germline V gene encodes CDR1 SGHRS and CDR2 YFSETQ. V was trimmed by 2 bases and J by 2 bases, leaving 9 bases between them. The CDR3 DNA follows: TGCGCCAGCAGCTTTAGCAGTCTCACAGATACGCAGTATTTT. This encodes CASSFSSLTDTQYF.

In its sample, this clonotype was seen many times. The rearrangement joins TRBV5-1 to TRBJ1-1; D unresolved. The CDR3 consists of 14 residues. V was shortened by 1 base and J by 0 bases, with 7 bases between the two germline ends. Per the germline V gene, CDR1 is SGHRS and CDR2 is YFSETQ. The CDR3 sequence: CASSLLSVNTEAFF. DNA of the CDR3: TGCGCCAGCAGCTTGCTTTCGGTGAACACTGAAGCTTTCTTT.

The table lists this clonotype with many counts. This chain links TRBV7-9 with TRBJ2-3; D not resolved. CDR1 is SEHNR, CDR2 FQNEAQ, per germline (reference sequence). CDR3 length: 12 amino acids. Deletions cut 2 bases from V and 6 bases from J, with 6 bases between. The CDR3 DNA follows: TGTGCCAGCAGCTTAATCGGGGATACGCAGTATTTT. This encodes CASSLIGDTQYF.

Ten or more counts support this clonotype. The CDR3 coding sequence is TGCAGTGCTAAACAGGGGAATACGCAGTATTTT. Encoded protein: CSAKQGNTQYF. J is TRBJ2-3 and V is TRBV20-1; 7 positions agree with TRBD1. The CDR3 extends over 11 amino acids. V lost 4 bases, J lost 7 bases, and 2 bases stayed unmatched. CDR1 is DFQATT, CDR2 SNEGSKA, per germline (reference sequence).

This clonotype was counted at least ten times. The chain links TRBV4-1 to TRBJ1-2; no definite D call. The length of the CDR3 is 14 residues. Trimming pared 8 bases from V and 10 bases from J, leaving 23 bases between. Per the germline V gene, CDR1 is MGHRA and CDR2 is YSYEKL. The CDR3 coding sequence is TGCGCCAGCGCTCCTTTCCTCGGGATGGATGACTACACCTTC. It is translated as CASAPFLGMDDYTF.

This clonotype was detected ten times or more. The V call is TRBV20-1, the J call TRBJ1-5; the match to TRBD1 covers 7 bases. This CDR3 contains 15 residues. V lost 3 bases to trimming and J lost 5 bases; unmatched junction nucleotides: 10. Germline V gives CDR1 DFQATT, CDR2 SNEGSKA (reference sequence). The chain's CDR3 is CSARPSTGMDQPQHF. The CDR3 nucleotides read TGCAGTGCTAGGCCTTCGACAGGGATGGATCAGCCCCAGCATTTT.

The chain uses TRBV6-6 and TRBJ2-7, with D uncertain. Germline assignment: CDR1 MNHNY and CDR2 SVGAGI (reference sequence). The length of the CDR3 is 15 residues. The V end lost 4 bases, the J end lost 0 bases, and 13 bases lay between the germline ends. CDR3 sequence (DNA): TGTGCCAGCAGTTCGGTGGAGCTCCTCTCCTACGAGCAGTACGTC. It specifies CASSSVELLSYEQYV.

In this sample, this clonotype turned up many times. The genes are TRBV4-1 and TRBJ1-2; 11 bases line up with TRBD1. CDR1 is MGHRA and CDR2 is YSYEKL in the germline V gene. The trim removed 4 bases at V and 1 base at J, leaving 2 bases unmatched. This CDR3 contains 15 residues. Here the CDR3 DNA reads TGCGCCAGCAGCCGGGGACAGGGGGTTAACTATGGCTACACCTTC. It yields the protein CASSRGQGVNYGYTF.

The table lists this clonotype with many counts. The chain couples TRBV7-2 to TRBJ2-2, with no clear D. Trimming shortened V by 1 base and J by 0 bases, and 9 bases separated the two germline ends. Looked up from germline, CDR1 is SGHTA and CDR2 is FQGNSA. The CDR3 covers 16 residues. In DNA, the CDR3 is TGTGCCAGCAGCTTAGAGCTTCAGTCGAACACCGGGGAGCTGTTTTTT. As protein: CASSLELQSNTGELFF. The variable domain in full, with the rest retrieved from reference TRBV7-2 and TRBJ2-2, is GAGVSQSPSNKVTEKGKDVELRCDPISGHTALYWYRQSLGQGLEFLIYFQGNSAPDKSGLPSDRFSAERTGGSVSTLTIQRTQQEDSAVYLCASSLELQSNTGELFFGEGSRLTVL.

This clonotype has at least ten counts. This chain joins TRBV3-1 and TRBJ2-7; D may be TRBD1 (5 bases). There are 15 residues in the CDR3. Trimming shortened V by 4 bases and J by 6 bases, and 19 bases separated the two germline ends. The germline V gene has CDR1 LGHDT and CDR2 YNNKEL (reference sequence). DNA for the CDR3: TGTGCCAGCAGCCGCCGAACCGCCAGGGCCGGCGAGCAGTACTTC. This codes for CASSRRTARAGEQYF.

The V gene is TRBV10-2, the J gene TRBJ1-1; D gene uncertain. This CDR3 is 15 amino acids long. Germline CDR1 reads WSHSY; CDR2 reads SAAADI. Trimming cost V 4 bases and J 1 base, with 13 bases left between them. CDR3 region: CASSATDVGNTEAFF. CDR3 coding DNA: TGCGCCAGCAGTGCGACGGATGTAGGGAACACTGAAGCTTTCTTT.

This clonotype turned up a few times. Here the CDR3 omits its conserved ending phenylalanine or tryptophan, so a read error is the likely source. CDR3 sequence: CSAPTLYGYTG. The CDR3 DNA follows: TGCAGCGCCCCGACGCTATATGGCTACACCGGC. V is TRBV29-1 and J is TRBJ1-2; no reliable D call. V shed 7 bases and J shed 5 bases, with 11 bases lying between them. The CDR3 extends over 11 amino acids. Germline CDR1 is SQVTM and CDR2 is ANQGSEA.

This clonotype has at least ten counts. V and J are TRBV20-1 and TRBJ1-5; 8 bases line up with TRBD1. The CDR3 runs 17 residues. Germline V gives CDR1 DFQATT, CDR2 SNEGSKA (reference sequence). The V and J ends lost 0 bases and 9 bases, in that order; junction bases with no gene match: 16. CDR3 sequence (DNA): TGCAGTGCTAGAGACGTAGCAGGACAGGGTGGTTTACGGCCCCAGCATTTT. This translates into CSARDVAGQGGLRPQHF.

This clonotype has ten or more counts. V is TRBV10-2 and J is TRBJ2-3; 11 nucleotides agree with TRBD1. V gave up 10 bases and J gave up 4 bases; unmatched junction bases: 4. The CDR3 contains 13 residues. Germline V gene sequence: CDR1 WSHSY, CDR2 SAAADI. For the CDR3, the DNA is TGCGCCACCAGGACAGGGGGCGCAGATACGCAGTATTTT. Its protein product is CATRTGGADTQYF.

This clonotype was detected ten times or more. A junction boundary mismatches the germline segment, possibly from a read error. The chain recombines TRBV12-3 or TRBV12-4 with TRBJ2-3, with 9 bases aligning to TRBD2. The CDR3 covers 15 residues. In DNA, the CDR3 is TGTGCCAGCAGTCTAGCGGGACCTAGCACAGATACGCAGTATTTT. Translated, it gives CASSLAGPSTDTQYF.

This clonotype was seen repeatedly, ten times or more. V and J are TRBV4-1 and TRBJ1-1, with D unresolved. The CDR3 consists of 18 residues. Trimming left V 8 bases short and J 1 base short, with 26 bases between. The V gene's germline CDR1 is MGHRA and CDR2 YSYEKL. In nucleotides, the CDR3 is TGCGCCAGCGGAGGCCGGGAATACATCCTCGATGGGAACACTGAAGCTTTCTTT. It is translated as CASGGREYILDGNTEAFF.

This clonotype was recorded at least ten times. The chain couples TRBV5-1 to TRBJ1-1; no clear D gene. Trimming took 1 base from V and 0 from J, leaving 7 bases between them. The CDR3 runs to 14 residues. Germline assignment: CDR1 SGHRS and CDR2 YFSETQ. CDR3 bases: TGCGCCAGCAGCTTGTCGCCCTTGAACACTGAAGCTTTCTTT. Translation gives CASSLSPLNTEAFF.

This clonotype was found many times. This CDR3 is CASRLDSGEQYF. In nucleotides, the CDR3 is TGTGCCAGCAGACTGGACAGTGGCGAGCAGTACTTC. The rearrangement uses TRBV5-4 and TRBJ2-7; D is possibly TRBD1 (6 bases). CDR3 length: 12 amino acids. Trimming cost V 5 bases and J 6 bases, with 12 bases left between them. The germline V gene encodes CDR1 SGHNT and CDR2 YYREEE (reference sequence).

Only a few counts were recorded for this clonotype. A read error may explain this, as a much larger clone is one base away. The chain joins TRBV9 to TRBJ2-5; D ambiguous. V gave up 0 bases and J gave up 7 bases, with 4 bases separating them. The germline gives CDR1 SGDLS, CDR2 YYNGEE. The CDR3 has 11 residues. In nucleotides, the CDR3 is TGTGCCAGCAGCGTAGGGGTGACCCAGTACTTC. The encoded protein is CASSVGVTQYF.

This clonotype was recorded many times. The chain has TRBV5-1 and TRBJ1-5, with no clear D. Germline CDR1 and CDR2: SGHRS and YFSETQ. The CDR3 contains 14 residues. V was trimmed by 0 bases and J by 7 bases, leaving 11 bases between them. CDR3 nucleotides: TGCGCCAGCAGCTTGGATGGGGTAAGCCAGCCCCAGCATTTT. This translates into CASSLDGVSQPQHF.